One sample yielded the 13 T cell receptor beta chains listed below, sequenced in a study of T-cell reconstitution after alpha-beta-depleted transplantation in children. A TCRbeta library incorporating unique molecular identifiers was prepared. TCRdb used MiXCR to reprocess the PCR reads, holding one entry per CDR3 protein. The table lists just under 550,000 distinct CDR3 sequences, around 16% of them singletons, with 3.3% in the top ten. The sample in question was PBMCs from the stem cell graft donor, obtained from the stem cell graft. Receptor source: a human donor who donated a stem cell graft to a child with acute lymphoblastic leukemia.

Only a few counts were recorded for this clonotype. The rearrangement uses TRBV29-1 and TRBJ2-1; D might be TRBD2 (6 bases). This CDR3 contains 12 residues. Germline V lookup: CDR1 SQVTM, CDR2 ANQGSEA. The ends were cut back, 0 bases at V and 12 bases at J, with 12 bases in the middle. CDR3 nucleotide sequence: TGCAGCGTTGAAGATCTAGGAGGGTGGCAGTTCTTC. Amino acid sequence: CSVEDLGGWQFF.

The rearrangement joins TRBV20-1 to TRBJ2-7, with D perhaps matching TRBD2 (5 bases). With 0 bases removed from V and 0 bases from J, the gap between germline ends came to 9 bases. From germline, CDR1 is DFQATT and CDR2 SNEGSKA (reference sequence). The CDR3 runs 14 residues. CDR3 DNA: TGCAGTGCTAGAGACCAGCGGTACTCCTACGAGCAGTACTTC. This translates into CSARDQRYSYEQYF.

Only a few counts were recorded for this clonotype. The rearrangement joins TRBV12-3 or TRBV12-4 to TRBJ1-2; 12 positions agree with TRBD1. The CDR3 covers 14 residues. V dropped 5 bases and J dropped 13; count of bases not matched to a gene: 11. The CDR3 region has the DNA TGTGCCAGCAGTCTATCCGGGACAGGGGGCTGGGTCACCTTC. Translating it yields CASSLSGTGGWVTF.

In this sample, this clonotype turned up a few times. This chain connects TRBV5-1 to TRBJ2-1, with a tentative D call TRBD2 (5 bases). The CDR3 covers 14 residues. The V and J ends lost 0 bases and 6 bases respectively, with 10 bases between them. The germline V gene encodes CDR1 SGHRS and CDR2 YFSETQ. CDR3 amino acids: CASSLERVINEQFF. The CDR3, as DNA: TGCGCCAGCAGCTTGGAGAGGGTGATCAATGAGCAGTTCTTC.

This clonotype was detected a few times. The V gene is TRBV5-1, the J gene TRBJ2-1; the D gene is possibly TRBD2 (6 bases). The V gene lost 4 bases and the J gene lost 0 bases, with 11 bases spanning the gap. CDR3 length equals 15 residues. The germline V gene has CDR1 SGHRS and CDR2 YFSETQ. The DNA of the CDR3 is TGCGCCAGCAGCCATAGCGGAGCCTCCTACAATGAGCAGTTCTTC. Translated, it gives CASSHSGASYNEQFF.

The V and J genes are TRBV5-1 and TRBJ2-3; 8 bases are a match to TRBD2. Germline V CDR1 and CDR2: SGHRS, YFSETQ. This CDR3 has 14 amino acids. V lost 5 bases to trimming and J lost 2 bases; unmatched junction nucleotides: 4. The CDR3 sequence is CASRSSGNTDTQYF. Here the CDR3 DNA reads TGCGCCAGCAGGAGTAGCGGGAACACAGATACGCAGTATTTT.

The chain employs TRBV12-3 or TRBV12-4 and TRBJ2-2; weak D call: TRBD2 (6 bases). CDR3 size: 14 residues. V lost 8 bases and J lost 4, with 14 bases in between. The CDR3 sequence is CASGGVAATGELFF. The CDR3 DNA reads TGTGCCAGCGGGGGAGTAGCGGCCACCGGGGAGCTGTTTTTT.

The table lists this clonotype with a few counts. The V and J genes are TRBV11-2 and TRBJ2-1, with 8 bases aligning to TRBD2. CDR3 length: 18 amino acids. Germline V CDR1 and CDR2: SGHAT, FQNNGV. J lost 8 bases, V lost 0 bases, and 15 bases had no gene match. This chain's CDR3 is CASSLDPDSGKVFDEQFF. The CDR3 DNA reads TGTGCCAGCAGCTTAGATCCCGATAGCGGGAAGGTATTCGATGAGCAGTTCTTC.

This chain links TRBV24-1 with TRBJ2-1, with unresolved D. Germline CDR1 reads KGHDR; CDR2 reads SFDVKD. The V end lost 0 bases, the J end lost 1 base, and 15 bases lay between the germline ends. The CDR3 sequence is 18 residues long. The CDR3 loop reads CATSDLQAGLGSYNEQFF. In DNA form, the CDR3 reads TGTGCCACCAGTGATTTGCAAGCTGGGTTGGGATCCTACAATGAGCAGTTCTTC.

CDR3 in DNA: TGTGCCTCCGCGGCAGGGGGGATCACTGAAGCTTTCTTT. This codes for CASAAGGITEAFF. J is TRBJ1-1 and V is TRBV18; TRBD1 agrees at 7 bases. There are 13 residues in the CDR3. J gave up 4 bases and V 11 bases, and 10 bases lay outside the gene matches. Germline V gene data show CDR1 as KGHSH and CDR2 as LQKENI.

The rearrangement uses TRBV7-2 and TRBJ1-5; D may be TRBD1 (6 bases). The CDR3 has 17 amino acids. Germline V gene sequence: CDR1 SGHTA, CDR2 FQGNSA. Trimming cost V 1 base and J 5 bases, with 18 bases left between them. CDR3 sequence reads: CASSLGPGYGGDQPQHF. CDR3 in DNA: TGTGCCAGCAGCTTAGGTCCGGGGTACGGGGGCGATCAGCCCCAGCATTTT.

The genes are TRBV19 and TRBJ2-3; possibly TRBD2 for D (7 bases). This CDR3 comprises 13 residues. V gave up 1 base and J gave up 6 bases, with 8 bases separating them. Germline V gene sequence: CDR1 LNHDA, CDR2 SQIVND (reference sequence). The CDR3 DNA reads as TGTGCCAGTAGTATAGCGGGGGGCGATACGCAGTATTTT. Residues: CASSIAGGDTQYF.

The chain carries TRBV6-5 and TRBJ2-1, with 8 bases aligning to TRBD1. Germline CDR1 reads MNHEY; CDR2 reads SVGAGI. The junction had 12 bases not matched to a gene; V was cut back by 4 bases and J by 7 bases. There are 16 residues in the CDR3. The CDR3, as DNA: TGTGCCAGCAGTTCCAGGACAGGGAAGATTGGGAATGAGCAGTTCTTC. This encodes CASSSRTGKIGNEQFF.